The clone carrying this TCR beta chain was observed a handful of times. The antigen remains undetermined. This sample was taken from a study of response to subunit inactivated influenza vaccine. Whole-study results and caveats: It was suggested by the authors that few new T cells are recruited by each seasonal influenza vaccination.

A single record per CDR3 protein comes from TCRdb applying MiXCR to the RT-PCR reads. The sample holds 630,000 or so distinct CDR3 sequences; around 14% are singletons and the top ten take around a tenth. The sequence was collected from a man in his fifties or sixties who received an inactivated influenza vaccine. The sample was PBMCs from blood, taken 11 to 12 days after vaccination.

The CDR3 here is CASSRLAAGIKFF. CDR3 in DNA: TGTGCCAGCAGCCGCCTGGCGGCAGGAATAAAATTCTTC. This rearrangement joins TRBV7-2 to TRBJ2-1; D gene uncertain. Trimming took 5 bases from V and 16 from J, leaving 21 bases between them. CDR1 is SGHTA, CDR2 FQGNSA, per germline. This CDR3 contains 13 residues.